This is a list of T cell receptor beta chains from one sample in a study of early T cells in non-severe SARS-CoV-2 infection. TCRdb analysed the 5' RACE reads with MiXCR anew, one entry per CDR3 protein. This table has 90,000 to 120,000 distinct CDR3 sequences, approximately 12% appearing once. Sequencing input: whole blood. The receptor source for this set is an adult who was a healthcare worker with PCR-confirmed SARS-CoV-2 infection or an uninfected control (not recorded which). The CDR3 runs from the conserved cysteine through the conserved F or W. Expanded clones are given a class, and other clones once, few, many or no size at all.

V	J	size	CDR3
TRBV9	TRBJ2-2	-	CASSVVAGGVSNTGELFF
TRBV7-2	TRBJ2-3	few	CASSLLNRGSTDTQYF
TRBV11-2	TRBJ2-3	many	CASSQSRDTQYF
TRBV19	TRBJ1-2	many	CASSIDLRNYGYTF
TRBV29-1	TRBJ1-1	few	CSVGGLQTNTEAFF
TRBV2	TRBJ2-3	few	CASRTDTQYF
TRBV5-1	TRBJ2-7	many	CASSLDSRTGFDEQYF
TRBV7-9	TRBJ2-5	many	CASSSVSSPNQETQYF
TRBV7-6	TRBJ2-7	many	CASRTGDTSYEQYF
TRBV2	TRBJ2-2	many	CASSADRGVYTGELFF
TRBV20-1	TRBJ2-1	-	CSALRTSGYNEQFF
TRBV12-3/TRBV12-4	TRBJ2-4	many	CASSPGQGAHIQYF
TRBV20-1	TRBJ1-5	few	CSARRDRLQPQHF
TRBV11-3	TRBJ2-3	many	CASSRSDSSTDTQYF
TRBV6-5	TRBJ1-6	many	CASSYWVTGNNSPLHF
TRBV6-6	TRBJ1-2	few	CASSYAKESTYGYTF
TRBV9	TRBJ2-7	few	CASSSRLAGGEQYF
TRBV10-3	TRBJ1-5	few	CAISESKGSNQPQHF
TRBV29-1	TRBJ2-1	many	CSVGSNSYNEQFF
TRBV25-1	TRBJ2-2	many	CASSVGVNTGELFF
TRBV20-1	TRBJ2-7	many	CSARKREWDEQYF
TRBV6-1	TRBJ1-4	-	CASSPFQTSGSFGFF
TRBV28	TRBJ1-2	-	CASSLVPGGRLDGYTF
TRBV7-9	TRBJ2-7	many	CASSLGDGLGTFTYEQYF
TRBV28	TRBJ2-5	few	CASRKPGLAGQETQYF
TRBV24-1	TRBJ2-1	-	CATSDFWGDYNEQFF
TRBV30	TRBJ2-7	few	CAWSAGLAAEQYF
TRBV7-9	TRBJ2-1	-	CASSGTGGMWQFF
TRBV12-3/TRBV12-4	TRBJ1-2	-	CASSEQGAGGYTF
TRBV10-3	TRBJ1-1	-	CAISGQGVNTEAFF
TRBV15	TRBJ2-1	few	CATSNPRQNEQFF
TRBV30	TRBJ2-1	-	CAWAWASAPREQFF
TRBV12-3/TRBV12-4	TRBJ1-1	-	CASRSTGVRGYTEAFF
TRBV12-3/TRBV12-4	TRBJ2-5	many	CASTETGEETQYF
TRBV4-2	TRBJ2-7	-	CASSQELLAGTYEQYF
TRBV7-9	TRBJ2-1	many	CASSTARTGATNEQFF
TRBV6-1	TRBJ1-1	many	CASSVDRENTEAFF
TRBV5-4	TRBJ2-5	-	CASSLAGVLAETQYF
TRBV5-1	TRBJ1-4	many	CASSLRATNEKLFF
TRBV7-2	TRBJ1-1	many	CASSPEPQAVNTEAFF
TRBV7-9	TRBJ2-2	-	CASSLRSGELFF
TRBV7-2	TRBJ2-3	-	CASSLAGTSIPSTDTQYF
TRBV7-2	TRBJ1-1	few	CASSPWTAQAFF
TRBV2	TRBJ2-3	-	CATRIGGSWDTQYF
TRBV10-3	TRBJ2-7	-	CAISPDEGGEQYF
TRBV7-9	TRBJ2-1	many	CASSGERGNYNEQFF
TRBV6-5	TRBJ2-3	-	CASRQGWTDTQYF
TRBV28	TRBJ2-3	many	CASISTKTDTQYF
TRBV20-1	TRBJ2-1	-	CSAGGAYNEQFF